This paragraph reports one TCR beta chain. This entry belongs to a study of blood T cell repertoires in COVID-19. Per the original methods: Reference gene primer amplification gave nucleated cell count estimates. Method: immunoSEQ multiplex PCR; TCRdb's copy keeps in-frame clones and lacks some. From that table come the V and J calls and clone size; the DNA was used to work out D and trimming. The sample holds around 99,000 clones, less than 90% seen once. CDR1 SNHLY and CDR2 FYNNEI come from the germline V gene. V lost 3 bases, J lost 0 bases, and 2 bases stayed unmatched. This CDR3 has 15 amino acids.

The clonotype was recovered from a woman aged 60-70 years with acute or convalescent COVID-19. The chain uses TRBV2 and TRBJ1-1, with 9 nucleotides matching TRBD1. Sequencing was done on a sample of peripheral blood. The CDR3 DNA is TGTGCCAGCAGTGAGGACAGGGGTATGAACACTGAAGCTTTCTTT. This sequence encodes CASSEDRGMNTEAFF.